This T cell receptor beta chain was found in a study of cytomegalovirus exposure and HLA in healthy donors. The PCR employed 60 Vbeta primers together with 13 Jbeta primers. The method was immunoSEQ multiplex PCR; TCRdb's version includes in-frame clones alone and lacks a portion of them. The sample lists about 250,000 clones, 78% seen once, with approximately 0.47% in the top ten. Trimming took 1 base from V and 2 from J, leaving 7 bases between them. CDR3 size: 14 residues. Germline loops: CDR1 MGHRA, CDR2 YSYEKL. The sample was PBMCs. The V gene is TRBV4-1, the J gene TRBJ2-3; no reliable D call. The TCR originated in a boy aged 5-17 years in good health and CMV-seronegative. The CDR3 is CASSQVTLTDTQYF. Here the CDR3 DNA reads TGCGCCAGCAGCCAAGTCACTCTCACAGATACGCAGTATTTT.